This entry lists 25 T cell receptor beta chains sequenced from one sample in a study of blood T cells in healthy people across ages. A J-beta primer mix and a sample-barcoded 5' primer were used in a second PCR of roughly 6 to 11 cycles. From the 5' RACE reads, TCRdb called clonotypes with MiXCR, one entry per CDR3 protein. Altogether over 700,000 distinct CDR3 sequences are present, less than 70% being singletons, with the ten largest covering roughly 40%. What was sequenced was blood. These receptors were collected from a man older than 75 in good health.

The chain joins TRBV29-1 to TRBJ2-1, with D uncertain. The CDR3 sequence is 14 residues long. The germline CDR1 and CDR2 sequences are SQVTM and ANQGSEA. Between the trimmed V and J ends, which lost 5 bases and 0 bases, there was a span of 11 bases. The CDR3 DNA follows: TGCAGCGTTAGGGTACTCCTCTCCTACAATGAGCAGTTCTTC. Translating it yields CSVRVLLSYNEQFF.

The sample holds a few counts of this clonotype. The V and J genes are TRBV29-1 and TRBJ2-1, with TRBD1 as a possible D gene (7 bases). CDR1 is SQVTM and CDR2 is ANQGSEA in the germline V gene. V lost 6 bases and J 3 bases, leaving 12 bases between the germline ends. This CDR3 contains 13 residues. CDR3 nucleotides: TGCAGCGTCTTGCGGGACAGCTACAATGAGCAGTTCTTC. Protein product: CSVLRDSYNEQFF.

The V gene is TRBV24-1, the J gene TRBJ2-1; D ambiguous. The CDR3 extends over 14 amino acids. V was shortened by 6 bases and J by 0 bases, with 8 bases between the two germline ends. From germline, CDR1 is KGHDR and CDR2 SFDVKD. The CDR3 sequence: CATSTPSSYNEQFF. The CDR3 coding sequence is TGTGCCACCAGTACTCCCAGCTCCTACAATGAGCAGTTCTTC.

The chain is built from TRBV29-1 and TRBJ1-1; D gene uncertain. The germline gives CDR1 SQVTM, CDR2 ANQGSEA. This CDR3 has 11 amino acids. Trimming shortened V by 7 bases and J by 3 bases, and 9 bases separated the two germline ends. In DNA form, the CDR3 reads TGCAGCGGCAGGTCGGACACTGAAGCTTTCTTT. This sequence encodes CSGRSDTEAFF. Full variable domain (rest looked up from reference TRBV29-1 and TRBJ1-1): SAVISQKPSRDICQRGTSLTIQCQVDSQVTMMFWYRQQPGQSLTLIATANQGSEATYESGFVIDKFPISRPNLTFSTLTVSNMSPEDSSIYLCSGRSDTEAFFGQGTRLTVV.

The chain has TRBV19 and TRBJ2-5; D may be TRBD2 (5 bases). Germline V gene data show CDR1 as LNHDA and CDR2 as SQIVND (reference sequence). The CDR3 length is 13 residues. V was cut by 7 bases and J by 5 bases, with 14 bases left in between. In nucleotides, the CDR3 is TGTGCCAGTACTCGGGGTGTCGGTGAGACCCAGTACTTC. It specifies CASTRGVGETQYF.

The chain carries TRBV20-1 and TRBJ2-1; TRBD1 agrees at 8 bases. This CDR3 spans 16 amino acids. Trimming at V came to 3 bases and at J to 6 bases, leaving 13 bases not matched to a gene. Germline V gene lookup returns CDR1 DFQATT and CDR2 SNEGSKA (reference sequence). The CDR3 reads CSASRTGKVLVNEQFF. CDR3 DNA sequence: TGCAGTGCTAGTCGGACAGGGAAGGTCTTAGTCAATGAGCAGTTCTTC.

The chain joins TRBV28 to TRBJ2-6; TRBD1 is a possible D gene (6 bases). Germline V lookup: CDR1 MDHEN, CDR2 SYDVKM. Trimming shortened V by 4 bases and J by 0 bases, and 13 bases separated the two germline ends. This CDR3 spans 17 amino acids. CDR3 coding DNA: TGTGCCAGCAGTTCAAAGATACAGGGCTCTGGGGCCAACGTCCTGACTTTC. Its protein product is CASSSKIQGSGANVLTF.

V is TRBV12-3 or TRBV12-4 and J is TRBJ2-1; no clear D gene. There are 15 residues in the CDR3. Trimming cost V 4 bases and J 5 bases, with 15 bases left between them. The CDR3 loop is CASSSVGTAHNEQFF. As DNA, the CDR3 is TGTGCCAGCAGTTCCGTGGGAACCGCCCACAATGAGCAGTTCTTC.

This chain links TRBV9 with TRBJ2-5; D possibly matches TRBD1 or TRBD2 (5 bases each). The better agreement between TRBJ2-7 and the DNA end casts doubt on the J call. The CDR3 spans 14 residues. Germline CDR1 reads SGDLS; CDR2 reads YYNGEE. The CDR3 DNA reads TGTGCCAGCAGCGAAGTGGGGGAGCAAGCCGAGCAGTACTTC. Its translation is CASSEVGEQAEQYF.

CDR3 DNA sequence: TGTGCCAGCAGTGAAAGGGGGCCCTCCGAGCAGTACTTC. Protein product: CASSERGPSEQYF. The chain carries TRBV6-1 and TRBJ2-5, with 7 bases identical to TRBD1. The J call may be in error: the DNA end matches TRBJ2-7 better. CDR3 size: 13 residues. From germline, CDR1 is MNHNS and CDR2 SASEGT.

This clonotype was counted only a few times. This chain links TRBV20-1 with TRBJ1-5; 7 bases fit TRBD1. Germline V gene sequence: CDR1 DFQATT, CDR2 SNEGSKA (reference sequence). V was pared by 3 bases and J by 5 bases, with 10 bases of the junction left unmatched. This CDR3 region has 15 residues. The CDR3 region is CSASFGWTGYQPQHF. CDR3 DNA sequence: TGCAGTGCTAGTTTCGGTTGGACAGGTTATCAGCCCCAGCATTTT.

The chain uses TRBV12-3 or TRBV12-4 and TRBJ2-5; D uncertain. V dropped 6 bases and J dropped 11 bases, with 13 bases sitting between them. The CDR3 loop spans 11 amino acids. CDR3 in DNA: TGTGCCAGCAGCCCTATGCTGGAGCAGTACTTC. Amino acids: CASSPMLEQYF.

This clonotype was observed a few times. The V and J genes are TRBV7-9 and TRBJ1-1; D unresolved. From germline, CDR1 is SEHNR and CDR2 FQNEAQ (reference sequence). V was pared by 4 bases and J by 6 bases, with 15 bases between. The CDR3 sequence is 14 residues long. CDR3 coding DNA: TGTGCCAGCAGCTCCCGGGAGAAGTACGCTGAAGCTTTCTTT. Its protein product is CASSSREKYAEAFF. Combining the CDR3 with reference TRBV7-9 and TRBJ1-1 gives the whole variable domain DTGVSQNPRHKITKRGQNVTFRCDPISEHNRLYWYRQTLGQGPEFLTYFQNEAQLEKSRLLSDRFSAERPKGSFSTLEIQRTEQGDSAMYLCASSSREKYAEAFFGQGTRLTVV.

The gene calls are TRBV10-3 and TRBJ2-3; 7 nucleotides line up with TRBD2. The germline V gene has CDR1 ENHRY and CDR2 SYGVKD. The CDR3 is 15 amino acids. Losses at the gene ends were 2 bases for V and 2 bases for J; bases not matched to a gene: 4. The chain's CDR3 is CAISENGRITDTQYF. The CDR3 region has the DNA TGTGCCATCAGTGAGAACGGGAGGATCACAGATACGCAGTATTTT.

CDR3 sequence (DNA): TGTGCCAGCAGAAGACTAGTCGGTGTGGATACGCAGTATTTT. Translation: CASRRLVGVDTQYF. This chain uses TRBV12-3 or TRBV12-4 with TRBJ2-3; D is perhaps TRBD2 (6 bases). Trimming stripped 6 bases from V and 6 bases from J, with 16 bases between. This CDR3 is 14 amino acids long.

This rearrangement joins TRBV20-1 to TRBJ2-1; 13 positions agree with TRBD2. Germline lookup yields CDR1 DFQATT and CDR2 SNEGSKA (reference sequence). The CDR3 covers 15 residues. J lost 5 bases, V lost 4 bases, and 5 bases had no gene match. The CDR3 DNA reads as TGCAGTGCTACGGGACTAGCGGGATATGACAATGAGCAGTTCTTC. This translates into CSATGLAGYDNEQFF.

A remark on this clonotype: Compared with germline, one end of the junction differs, possibly owing to a read error. The chain links TRBV20-1 to TRBJ2-5; 7 nucleotides agree with TRBD2. Germline loops: CDR1 DFQATT, CDR2 SNEGSKA (reference sequence). This CDR3 contains 13 residues. DNA of the CDR3: TGCAGTGCACCTAGCGGAAACCAAGAGACCAAGTACTTC. Its protein product is CSAPSGNQETKYF.

The V gene is TRBV5-5, the J gene TRBJ2-5; the D gene is possibly TRBD2 (6 bases). The J call is in doubt because the DNA end fits TRBJ2-7 better. Germline loops: CDR1 SGHKS, CDR2 YYEKEE (reference sequence). The length of the CDR3 is 12 residues. CDR3 nucleotide sequence: TGTGCCAGCAGCGGAGGGGCGGTCGAGCAGTACTTC. Its protein product is CASSGGAVEQYF.

V usage is TRBV6-5 and J usage is TRBJ2-3, with 8 nucleotides matching TRBD2. The V segment lost 6 bases and the J segment 2 bases; nucleotides outside the gene matches: 7. This CDR3 is 15 amino acids long. Germline CDR1 MNHEY, CDR2 SVGAGI. The CDR3 spells CASRPLAGNTDTQYF. The CDR3 nucleotides read TGTGCCAGCAGACCCTTAGCGGGAAACACAGATACGCAGTATTTT.

The V and J genes are TRBV29-1 and TRBJ1-1; D is perhaps TRBD1 (6 bases). V was shortened by 7 bases and J by 2 bases, with 17 bases between the two germline ends. The V gene's germline CDR1 is SQVTM and CDR2 ANQGSEA. CDR3 length equals 14 residues. In nucleotides, the CDR3 is TGCAGCGCCCCGGTAGGGGGGTATAACACTGAAGCTTTCTTT. Its translation is CSAPVGGYNTEAFF. The full variable domain, completed using reference TRBV29-1 and TRBJ1-1, is SAVISQKPSRDICQRGTSLTIQCQVDSQVTMMFWYRQQPGQSLTLIATANQGSEATYESGFVIDKFPISRPNLTFSTLTVSNMSPEDSSIYLCSAPVGGYNTEAFFGQGTRLTVV.

The CDR3 loop is CASSEAVLSWPSGGGNNEQFF. The CDR3 DNA reads TGTGCCAGCAGTGAAGCTGTGTTAAGTTGGCCTAGCGGAGGGGGGAACAATGAGCAGTTCTTC. The J gene is TRBJ2-1, the V gene TRBV2; D may be TRBD2 (7 bases). V dropped 0 bases and J dropped 5 bases, with 29 bases sitting between them. The CDR3 consists of 21 residues. Per germline, CDR1 SNHLY and CDR2 FYNNEI.

The genes are TRBV20-1 and TRBJ2-6; no definite D call. Germline CDR1 is DFQATT and CDR2 is SNEGSKA (reference sequence). The V end was cut by 4 bases, the J end by 0 bases, with 7 bases between. The CDR3 covers 14 residues. In nucleotides, the CDR3 is TGCAGTGCTACGACGGACTCTGGGGCCAACGTCCTGACTTTC. Residues: CSATTDSGANVLTF.

This chain links TRBV25-1 with TRBJ2-7; D unclear. The DNA end lines up better with TRBJ2-5; the J call may be wrong. The CDR3 has 15 amino acids. Per germline, CDR1 MGHDK and CDR2 SYGVNS. The CDR3 sequence is CASSEFDPSGETQYF. The CDR3 nucleotides read TGTGCCAGCAGTGAATTCGACCCCAGTGGGGAGACCCAGTACTTC.

The rearrangement uses TRBV20-1 and TRBJ2-6; no clear D gene. CDR1 DFQATT and CDR2 SNEGSKA come from the germline V gene (reference sequence). The ends were cut back, 5 bases at V and 6 bases at J, with 14 bases in the middle. This CDR3 is 14 amino acids long. CDR3 amino acids: CSAPRTSAANVLTF. DNA of the CDR3: TGCAGTGCTCCCCGGACCTCGGCGGCCAACGTCCTGACTTTC.

The CDR3 sequence is CASSPGTSRGYAYF. The DNA of the CDR3 is TGTGCCAGCAGCCCTGGGACTAGCAGGGGGTACGCGTATTTT. This rearrangement joins TRBV7-8 to TRBJ2-3, with 9 bases that match TRBD2. The germline V gene encodes CDR1 SGHVS and CDR2 FQNEAQ. With 5 bases clipped from V and 14 bases from J, the junction kept 14 bases outside the gene matches. The CDR3 contains 14 residues. Combining the CDR3 with reference TRBV7-8 and TRBJ2-3 gives the whole variable domain GAGVSQSPRYKVAKRGQDVALRCDPISGHVSLFWYQQALGQGPEFLTYFQNEAQLDKSGLPSDRFFAERPEGSVSTLKIQRTQQEDSAVYLCASSPGTSRGYAYFGPGTRLTVL.